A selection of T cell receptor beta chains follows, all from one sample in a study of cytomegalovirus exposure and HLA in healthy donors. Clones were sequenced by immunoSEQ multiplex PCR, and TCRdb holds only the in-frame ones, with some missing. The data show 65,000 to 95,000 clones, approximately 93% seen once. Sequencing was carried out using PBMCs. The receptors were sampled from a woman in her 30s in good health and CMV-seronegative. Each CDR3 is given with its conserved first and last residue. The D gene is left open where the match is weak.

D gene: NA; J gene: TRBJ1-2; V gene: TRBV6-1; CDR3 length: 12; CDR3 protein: CASAGTLGGYTF
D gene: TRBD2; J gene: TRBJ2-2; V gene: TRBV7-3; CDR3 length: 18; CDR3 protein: CASSLMAGGSANTGELFF
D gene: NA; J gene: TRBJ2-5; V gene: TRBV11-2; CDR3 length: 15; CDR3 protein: CASSPRGGFQETQYF
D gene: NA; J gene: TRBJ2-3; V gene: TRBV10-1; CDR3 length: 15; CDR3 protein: CASSEGLCVTDTQYF
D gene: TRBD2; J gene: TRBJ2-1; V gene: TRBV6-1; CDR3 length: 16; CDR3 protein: CASSEARTSSYNEQFF
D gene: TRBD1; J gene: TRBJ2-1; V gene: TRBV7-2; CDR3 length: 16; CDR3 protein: CASRRGTGVSYNEQFF
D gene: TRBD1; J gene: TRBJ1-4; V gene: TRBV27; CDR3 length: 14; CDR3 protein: CASRLGQGNEKLFF
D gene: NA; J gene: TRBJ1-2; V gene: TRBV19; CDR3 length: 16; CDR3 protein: CASKGEREAYNYGYTF
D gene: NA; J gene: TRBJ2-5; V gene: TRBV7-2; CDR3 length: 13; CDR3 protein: CASHAGSQETQYF
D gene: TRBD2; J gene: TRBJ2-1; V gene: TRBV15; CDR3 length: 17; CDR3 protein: CATSRGSGSGSYNEQFF
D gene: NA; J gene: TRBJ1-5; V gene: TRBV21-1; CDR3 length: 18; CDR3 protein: CASSIRQKPFYSNQPQHF
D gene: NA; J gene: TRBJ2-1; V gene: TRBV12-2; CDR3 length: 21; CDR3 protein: CASRLEGIRTSGISSHNEQFF
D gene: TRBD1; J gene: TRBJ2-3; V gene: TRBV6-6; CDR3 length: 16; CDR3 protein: CASRGAGTGSTDTQYF
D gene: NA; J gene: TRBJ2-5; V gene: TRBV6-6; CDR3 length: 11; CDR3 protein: CASTLQETQYF
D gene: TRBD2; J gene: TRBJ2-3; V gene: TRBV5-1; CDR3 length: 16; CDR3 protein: CASSAGSGGFSDTQYF
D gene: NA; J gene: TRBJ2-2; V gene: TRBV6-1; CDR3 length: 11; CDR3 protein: CASSNAGELFF
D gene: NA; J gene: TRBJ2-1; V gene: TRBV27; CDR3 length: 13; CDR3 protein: CASSPGNYNEQFF